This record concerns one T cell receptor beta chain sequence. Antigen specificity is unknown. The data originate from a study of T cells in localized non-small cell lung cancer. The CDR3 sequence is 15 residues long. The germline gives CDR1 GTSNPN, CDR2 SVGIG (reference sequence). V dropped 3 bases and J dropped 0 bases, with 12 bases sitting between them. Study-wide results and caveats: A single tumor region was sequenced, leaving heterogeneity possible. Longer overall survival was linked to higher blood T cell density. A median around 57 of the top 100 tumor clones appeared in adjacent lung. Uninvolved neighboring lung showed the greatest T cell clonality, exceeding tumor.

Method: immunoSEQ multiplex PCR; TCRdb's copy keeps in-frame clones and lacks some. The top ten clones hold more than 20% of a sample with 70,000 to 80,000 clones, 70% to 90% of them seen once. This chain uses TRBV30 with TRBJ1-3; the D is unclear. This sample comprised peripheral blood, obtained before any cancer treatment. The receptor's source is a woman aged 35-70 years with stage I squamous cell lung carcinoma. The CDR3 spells CAWSYLPDSGNTIYF. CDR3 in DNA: TGTGCCTGGAGCTATTTACCAGACTCTGGAAACACCATATATTTT.